The 10 T cell receptor beta chains reported below all come from one sample, sequenced in a study of early T cells in non-severe SARS-CoV-2 infection. TCRdb fed the 5' RACE reads into MiXCR, producing one record per CDR3 protein. This sample carries about 80,000 distinct CDR3 sequences, approximately 11% of them seen once, and the ten largest clones take approximately 4.5%. The specimen sequenced was whole blood. Source of these receptors: an adult who was a healthcare worker with PCR-confirmed SARS-CoV-2 infection or an uninfected control (not recorded which).

There are many counts of this clonotype. Written as DNA, the CDR3 is TGTGCCAGCAGCCCGGACAGGGGGCGGTCACCCCTCCACTTT. This gives the protein CASSPDRGRSPLHF. The chain recombines TRBV7-6 with TRBJ1-6; 11 bases match TRBD1. The CDR3 spans 14 residues. The V gene's germline CDR1 is SGHVS and CDR2 FNYEAQ. V dropped 5 bases and J dropped 10; count of bases not matched to a gene: 4.

In the case of this clonotype: Being one base from a much bigger clone, this may be a read error. The rearrangement links TRBV7-8 to TRBJ2-7, with 9 bases matching TRBD1. The CDR3 length is 16 residues. The V gene's germline CDR1 is SGHVS and CDR2 FQNEAQ. This chain's CDR3 is CAGSLEAGTGTYEQYF. For the CDR3, the DNA is TGTGCCGGCAGCTTAGAGGCCGGGACAGGGACCTACGAGCAGTACTTC.

The V and J genes are TRBV12-3 or TRBV12-4 and TRBJ2-7; 7 nucleotides match TRBD1. V trimming: 2 bases; J trimming: 3 bases; junction bases outside the gene matches: 7. CDR3 length: 15 residues. CDR3 coding DNA: TGTGCCAGCAGTTTACGGTTAACAGGGGACTACGAGCAGTACTTC. Residues: CASSLRLTGDYEQYF.

This clonotype has more than one count but fewer than ten. The chain combines TRBV7-6 with TRBJ2-2; D not resolved. The ends were cut back, 4 bases at V and 1 base at J, with 4 bases in the middle. From germline, CDR1 is SGHVS and CDR2 FNYEAQ. This CDR3 spans 13 amino acids. CDR3 loop: CASSSENTGELFF. The CDR3 DNA reads TGTGCCAGCAGCTCTGAGAACACCGGGGAGCTGTTTTTT.

Here the CDR3 reads CASSFAAGQDNEQFF. The CDR3 nucleotides are TGTGCCAGCAGCTTTGCAGCGGGACAGGACAATGAGCAGTTCTTC. The rearrangement uses TRBV7-3 and TRBJ2-1; weak D call: TRBD1 (8 bases). CDR3 size: 15 residues. V was clipped by 3 bases and J by 5 bases, with 14 bases between them. Germline lookup yields CDR1 SGHTA and CDR2 FQGTGA.

This chain links TRBV12-3 or TRBV12-4 with TRBJ2-7, with 9 bases lining up with TRBD1. The CDR3 runs to 14 residues. The V segment lost 6 bases and the J segment 4 bases; nucleotides outside the gene matches: 7. CDR3 in amino acids: CASRIGTGKYEQYF. The CDR3 DNA follows: TGTGCCAGCAGAATTGGGACAGGGAAATACGAGCAGTACTTC.

The gene calls are TRBV12-3 or TRBV12-4 and TRBJ2-5, with TRBD2 matching over 10 bases. The junction had 3 bases not matched to a gene; V was cut back by 6 bases and J by 2 bases. The CDR3 is 14 residues long. The CDR3: CASSGSGGQETQYF. CDR3 coding DNA: TGTGCCAGCAGCGGTAGCGGGGGGCAAGAGACCCAGTACTTC.

CDR3 sequence reads: CSASGASGGTGEQYF. In DNA, the CDR3 is TGCAGTGCTAGTGGGGCTAGCGGGGGGACGGGCGAGCAGTACTTC. J is TRBJ2-7 and V is TRBV20-1, with 11 positions matching TRBD2. Germline CDR1 and CDR2: DFQATT and SNEGSKA (reference sequence). V was clipped by 3 bases and J by 6 bases; unmatched bases: 10. This CDR3 has 15 amino acids.

This clonotype was found many times. This chain uses TRBV11-2 with TRBJ2-5, with D hard to call. Between the trimmed V and J ends, which lost 7 bases and 2 bases, there was a span of 8 bases. From germline, CDR1 is SGHAT and CDR2 FQNNGV. The CDR3 is made up of 12 amino acids. The CDR3 sequence is CASIGSQETQYF. In nucleotides, the CDR3 is TGTGCCAGCATTGGGTCTCAAGAGACCCAGTACTTC.

The V call is TRBV24-1, the J call TRBJ2-2, with D unclear. Trimming removed 2 bases from V and 7 bases from J, with 10 bases in between. There are 14 residues in the CDR3. Germline lookup yields CDR1 KGHDR and CDR2 SFDVKD. The CDR3 nucleotides read TGTGCCACCAGTGATTCCCGGGTGATCGGGGAGCTGTTTTTT. It translates to CATSDSRVIGELFF.